This T cell receptor beta chain was documented in a study of blood T cell repertoires in COVID-19 (dated by TCRdb to between 2020 and 2021). Regarding the study in general: The collaborator samples originated in the United States, Italy and Spain and spanned the acute and convalescent phases of COVID-19. The material from the prospective study consisted of cDNA or gDNA derived from T cells, B-cell-depleted T cells, or PBMCs. The dataset comprised deeply sampled blood TCRbeta repertoires from subjects exposed to, actively infected with, or recovered from COVID-19. A freely available public database, intended as a resource for researchers studying the immune response to SARS-CoV-2, is where the repertoires were released. The samples were drawn from the first 160 participants of the ongoing ImmuneRACE study and from 950 to 1,500 subjects provided by 6 global collaborators. A de-identified subject ID, COVID-19 status, age in years and sex were almost always included in the sample metadata. HLA class I and class II types, where available, came from metadata supplied by the sample provider rather than from assay-based typing. The research as a whole found: Clinical and demographic metadata were provided uncurated, with the amount varying by source and participant.

In the case of this clone: Its antigen is unknown. No quality values exist for individual bases; no much larger clone is one base distant.

TCRbeta CDR3 regions were amplified from genomic DNA using the immunoSEQ Assay, a bias-controlled multiplex PCR. Processing in the source paper ran as follows. The number of nucleated cells in each sample was estimated by amplification of reference gene primers within the assay. Sequence reads were collapsed and filtered to measure the absolute abundance of every unique TCRbeta CDR3 rearrangement. For each sample, productive Simpson clonality was calculated as the square root of Simpson's diversity index over productive rearrangements. Sourced from immuneACCESS, this table was stored by TCRdb with only in-frame sequences that have V and J called. A share of the clones is absent; for the studies checked, an unresolved V gene accounts for under half, and the remainder has no known explanation. That table furnishes V, J and clone size, whereas the DNA furnished D and trimming. The sample table shows about 270,000 clones, and 88% are seen once. Together, the top ten hold approximately 3% of the sample.

The junction carries 12 bases between V and J, which are trimmed by 1 base and 3 bases respectively. The CDR3 has 16 amino acids, counting the end cysteine and phenylalanine. The sequence is cut down to CDR3 DNA, 48 bases in frame from base 1. In the germline V gene, CDR1 corresponds to SGHTA and CDR2 to FQGNSA. Participants in the prospective study were enrolled through a virtual design, were aged roughly 18 to 90 years, and lived in about two dozen United States geographic areas. Cohort assignment in the prospective study relied on participant-reported clinical history from a screening survey and a study questionnaire. Recovered participants in ImmuneRACE Cohort 3 were defined by two consecutive negative NP/OP PCR tests, clearance by a healthcare professional, or resolution of symptoms. In the prospective study, whole blood, serum and a nasopharyngeal or oropharyngeal swab were collected from each participant by mobile phlebotomists. Over a roughly two-month period, participants in the prospective study had the option of providing additional blood draws and questionnaires. Blood samples from the prospective study were shipped frozen or at room temperature prior to DNA extraction.

The sequence was obtained from a woman between 50 and 59 years old who had recovered from COVID-19. The sequencing sample was made of PBMCs or T cells enriched from blood (not recorded which). The chain couples TRBV7-2 to TRBJ1-4, with the D segment identity uncertain. The nucleotides are TGTGCCAGCAGCTTAGGGGCCTCGGGATCTAATGAAAAACTGTTTTTT. Its protein product is CASSLGASGSNEKLFF. Here the CDR3 is joined to the reference TRBV7-2 and TRBJ1-4 genes, and the full variable domain is: GAGVSQSPSNKVTEKGKDVELRCDPISGHTALYWYRQSLGQGLEFLIYFQGNSAPDKSGLPSDRFSAERTGGSVSTLTIQRTQQEDSAVYLCASSLGASGSNEKLFFGSGTQLSVL.